This T cell receptor (beta chain) was identified in a study of T cell responses to AZD1222 COVID-19 vaccine. General study points: Nearly half of the spike-specific TCRs reportedly recognize variant regions that carry no mutations. The donor cohort was predominantly white British with a female majority, and clonal diversity may have been underestimated.

A note on this clone: Its specificity is unknown.

Method: immunoSEQ multiplex PCR; TCRdb's copy keeps in-frame clones and lacks some. The sample comprises tens of thousands of clones, more than 80% of which are singletons, and 30% to 35% rests with the top ten. The CDR3 totals 12 residues. Trimming took off 6 bases at V and 6 bases at J, with 11 bases between the two ends. Germline V lookup: CDR1 SNHLY, CDR2 FYNNEI. This chain connects TRBV2 to TRBJ1-2; D unclear. The starting material was peripheral blood, obtained on day 0 of AZD1222 vaccination. The source is an adult in good health. CDR3 nucleotides: TGTGCCAGCAGGATATCGGTTCATGGCTACACCTTC. It is translated as CASRISVHGYTF.